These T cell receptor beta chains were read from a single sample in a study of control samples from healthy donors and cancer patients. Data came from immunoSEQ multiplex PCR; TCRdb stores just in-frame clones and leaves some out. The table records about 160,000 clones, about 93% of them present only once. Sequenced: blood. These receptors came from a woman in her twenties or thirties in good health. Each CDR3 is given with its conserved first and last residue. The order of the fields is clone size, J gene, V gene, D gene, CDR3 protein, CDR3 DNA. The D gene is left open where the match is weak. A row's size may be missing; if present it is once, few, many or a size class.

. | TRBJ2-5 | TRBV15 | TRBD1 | CATSRQLTGGGETQYF | TGTGCCACCAGCAGACAATTGACAGGGGGCGGAGAGACCCAGTACTTC
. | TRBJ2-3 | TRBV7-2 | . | CASSRSQQGDTQYF | TGTGCCAGCAGTCGGTCCCAACAGGGAGATACGCAGTATTTT
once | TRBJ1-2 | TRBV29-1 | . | CSVPGLYGYTF | TGCAGCGTACCCGGTCTTTATGGCTACACCTTC
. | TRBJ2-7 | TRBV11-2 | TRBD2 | CASSLVSSGSREQYF | TGTGCCAGCAGCTTAGTGTCTAGCGGGAGCAGAGAGCAGTACTTC
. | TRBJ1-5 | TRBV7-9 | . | CASSLLDSNQPQHF | TGTGCCAGCAGCCTACTTGATAGCAATCAGCCCCAGCATTTT
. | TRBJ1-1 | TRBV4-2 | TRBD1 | CASSPGYTGAVTEAFF | TGTGCCAGCAGCCCAGGGTACACAGGGGCTGTCACTGAAGCTTTCTTT
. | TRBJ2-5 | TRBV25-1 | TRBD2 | CASSDLAGGFQETQYF | TGTGCCAGCAGTGACCTAGCGGGAGGTTTCCAAGAGACCCAGTACTTC
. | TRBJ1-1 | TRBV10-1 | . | CASSELGGTEAFF | TGCGCCAGCAGTGAGTTGGGGGGCACTGAAGCTTTCTTT
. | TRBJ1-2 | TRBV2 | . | CASSPTGQAYGYTF | TGTGCCAGCAGCCCGACAGGCCAAGCCTATGGCTACACCTTC
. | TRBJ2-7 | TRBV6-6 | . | CASSYSLRGSYEQYF | TGTGCCAGCAGTTACTCACTCAGGGGTTCCTACGAGCAGTACTTC
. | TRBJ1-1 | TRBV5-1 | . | CASGGLDTEAFF | TGCGCCAGCGGCGGATTGGACACTGAAGCTTTCTTT
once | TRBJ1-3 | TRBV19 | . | CASSLGTAGNTIYF | TGTGCCAGTAGTCTCGGGACCGCTGGAAACACCATATATTTT
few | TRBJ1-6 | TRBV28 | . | CASRGGLESSYNSPLHF | TGTGCCAGCAGGGGAGGCCTCGAGAGCTCCTATAATTCACCCCTCCACTTT
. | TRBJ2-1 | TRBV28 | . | CASKKGSYNEQFF | TGTGCCAGCAAAAAGGGGTCCTACAATGAGCAGTTCTTC
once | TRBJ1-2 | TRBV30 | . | CAWSVTGFNYGYTF | TGTGCCTGGAGTGTTACGGGTTTCAACTATGGCTACACCTTC
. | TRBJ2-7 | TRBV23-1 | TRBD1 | CASSQSWDRRTYEQYF | TGCGCCAGCAGTCAATCCTGGGACAGGAGAACCTACGAGCAGTACTTC
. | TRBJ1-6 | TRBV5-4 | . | CASSRGAEKNSPLHF | TGTGCCAGCAGCAGGGGGGCAGAGAAAAATTCACCCCTCCACTTT
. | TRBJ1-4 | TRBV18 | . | CASSPPPGSNEKLFF | TGTGCCAGCTCACCACCTCCAGGATCTAATGAAAAACTGTTTTTT
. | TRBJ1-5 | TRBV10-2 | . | CASSDYRATSNQPQHF | TGCGCCAGCAGTGACTACAGGGCTACGAGCAATCAGCCCCAGCATTTT
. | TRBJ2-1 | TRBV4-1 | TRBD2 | CASSQEREGNEQFF | TGCGCCAGCAGCCAAGAGCGGGAGGGGAATGAGCAGTTCTTC
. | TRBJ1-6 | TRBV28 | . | CASSLTGRNSPLHF | TGTGCCAGCAGTTTAACAGGACGAAATTCACCCCTCCACTTT
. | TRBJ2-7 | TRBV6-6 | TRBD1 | CASSLDRGVYEQYF | TGTGCCAGCAGCCTCGACAGGGGGGTCTACGAGCAGTACTTC
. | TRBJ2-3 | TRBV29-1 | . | CSVGHIDTQYF | TGCAGCGTAGGACATATTGATACGCAGTATTTT
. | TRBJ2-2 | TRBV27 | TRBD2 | CASTAGGPNTGELFF | TGTGCCAGCACAGCGGGAGGGCCGAACACCGGGGAGCTGTTTTTT
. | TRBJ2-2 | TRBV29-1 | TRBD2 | CSVERGPRLAGVHTGELFF | TGCAGCGTTGAAAGAGGGCCCCGACTAGCGGGAGTCCACACCGGGGAGCTGTTTTTT
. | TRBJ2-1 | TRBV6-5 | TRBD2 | CASKETGTRSHEQFF | TGTGCCAGCAAAGAAACCGGGACTAGATCTCATGAGCAGTTCTTC
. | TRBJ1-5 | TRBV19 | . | CASSPLLGDSNQPQHF | TGTGCCAGTAGTCCCCTTTTAGGGGATAGCAATCAGCCCCAGCATTTT
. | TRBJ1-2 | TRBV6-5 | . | CASSPGPRGYTF | TGTGCCAGCAGTCCGGGACCTAGAGGCTACACCTTC
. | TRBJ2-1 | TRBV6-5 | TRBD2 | CASSIEGLAGGEQFF | TGTGCCAGCAGTATCGAGGGACTAGCGGGAGGTGAGCAGTTCTTC
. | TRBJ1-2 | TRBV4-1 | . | CASSQDARRGYTF | TGCGCCAGCAGCCAAGATGCGAGACGTGGCTACACCTTC
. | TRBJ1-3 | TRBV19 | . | CASGQLSSGNTIYF | TGTGCCAGCGGACAGCTTAGTTCTGGAAACACCATATATTTT
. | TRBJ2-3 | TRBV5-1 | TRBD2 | CASSLGGWRESTDTQYF | TGCGCCAGCAGCTTGGGAGGATGGCGGGAGAGCACAGATACGCAGTATTTT
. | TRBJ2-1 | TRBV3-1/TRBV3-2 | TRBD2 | CASSQVQRGNEQFF | TGTGCCAGCAGCCAAGTGCAGCGGGGGAATGAGCAGTTCTTC
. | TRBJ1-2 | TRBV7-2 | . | CASSLAGNYGYTF | TGTGCCAGCAGCTTAGCAGGCAACTATGGCTACACCTTC
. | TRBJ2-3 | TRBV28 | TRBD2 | CASSSPLSGRINIGTDTQYF | TGTGCCAGCAGTTCCCCCCTTAGCGGGAGGATCAACATTGGCACAGATACGCAGTATTTT
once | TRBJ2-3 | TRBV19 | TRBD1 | CASSSLETGSLDTQYF | TGTGCCAGTAGTTCCCTGGAGACAGGGAGTTTGGATACGCAGTATTTT
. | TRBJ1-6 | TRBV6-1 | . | CASSDQGWSPRDSPLHF | TGTGCCAGCAGTGACCAGGGGTGGAGCCCTAGGGATTCACCCCTCCACTTT
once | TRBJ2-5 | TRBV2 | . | CASSVSVGTQYF | TGTGCCAGCAGTGTCAGCGTCGGGACCCAGTACTTC
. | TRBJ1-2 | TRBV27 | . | CASSSRTATNYGYTF | TGTGCCAGCAGTTCGCGGACTGCAACTAACTATGGCTACACCTTC
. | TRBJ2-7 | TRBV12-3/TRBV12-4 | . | CASSFGPLYEQYF | TGTGCCAGCAGTTTCGGGCCTCTCTACGAGCAGTACTTC
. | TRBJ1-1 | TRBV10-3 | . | CAISEGKVGDTEAFF | TGTGCCATCAGTGAGGGGAAAGTGGGAGACACTGAAGCTTTCTTT
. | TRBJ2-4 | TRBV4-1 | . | CASSRLLSAKNIQYF | TGCGCCAGCAGCCGATTGTTGTCAGCCAAAAACATTCAGTACTTC
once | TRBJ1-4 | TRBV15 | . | CATSRVGGGLQEKLFF | TGTGCCACCAGCAGAGTGGGGGGGGGACTCCAGGAAAAACTGTTTTTT
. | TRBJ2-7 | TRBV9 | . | CASSPQVQDYEQYF | TGTGCCAGCAGCCCCCAGGTCCAGGATTACGAGCAGTACTTC
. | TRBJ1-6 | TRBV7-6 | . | CASSLEGGSNSPLHF | TGTGCCAGCAGCTTAGAGGGCGGCAGTAATTCACCCCTCCACTTT
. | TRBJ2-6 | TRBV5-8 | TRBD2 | CASSLVPGLAASGANVLTF | TGTGCCAGCAGCTTGGTCCCGGGACTAGCGGCCTCTGGGGCCAACGTCCTGACTTTC
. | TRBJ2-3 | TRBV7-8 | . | CASSSHNTDTQYF | TGTGCCAGCAGCTCCCATAATACAGATACGCAGTATTTT
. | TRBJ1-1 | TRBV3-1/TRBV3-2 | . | CASSQGGETEAFF | TGTGCCAGCAGCCAAGGGGGAGAAACTGAAGCTTTCTTT